In this sample, the clone carrying this T cell receptor beta chain turned up many times. Its antigen is unidentified. The read terminates 3 residues before the CDR3 end, so the remaining end is supplied by the germline J gene. These data come from a study of T cell clonality in common variable immunodeficiency. Study-wide results and limits: CVID subjects shared fewer TCRbeta clones than healthy controls did. CVID subjects had higher TCRbeta clonality than healthy controls, most marked in about a third.

V trimming: 0 bases; J trimming: 2 bases; junction bases outside the gene matches: 8. This CDR3 is built from 16 residues. Germline CDR1 is GTSNPN and CDR2 is SVGIG (reference sequence). Repertoires were generated with immunoSEQ multiplex PCR, while TCRdb's copy carries only in-frame clones and drops some. Recorded here are about 66,000 clones, none singletons. Patients and controls were mostly of Caucasian heritage. V gene TRBV30 combines with J gene TRBJ1-1; 8 positions agree with TRBD1. The sequence derives from a person aged 18 to 70 in good health. Material for sequencing was peripheral blood mononuclear cells. The CDR3 reads CAWSVHIGQGNTEAFF. CDR3 DNA (partial): TGTGCCTGGAGTGTTCATATCGGACAGGGCAACACTGAA.